This record covers a single T cell receptor (beta chain). What it recognizes is unknown. These data originate in a study of T-cell reconstitution after alpha-beta-depleted transplantation in children. Study results and caveats: Surviving thymic progenitors and recipient T cells were the source of high TCRbeta diversity at day 60 in some patients. Once a year had passed after transplant, T-cell counts and diversity came mostly from newly produced T cells. Expanded graft clones numbering several hundred reportedly gave rise to alpha-beta T cells about two months after transplant.

V was pared by 0 bases and J by 5 bases, with 10 bases between. Germline V lookup: CDR1 LGHNA, CDR2 YNFKEQ. The length of the CDR3 is 15 residues. Library preparation (for TCRbeta) was performed with unique molecular identifiers. MiXCR, applied by TCRdb to the PCR reads, yields one record per CDR3 protein. In the table there are 800,000 to 1,000,000 distinct CDR3 sequences, about 31% of which are singletons. The clonotype comes from a boy under two years old who had a stem cell transplant for SCID, so the T cells may come from the graft donor. The sequencing here drew on PBMCs, mostly from graft donor cells, taken 360 days after TCRalphabeta/CD19-depleted stem cell transplant. The chain has TRBV4-2 and TRBJ2-2; possible D gene TRBD2, 5 bases. In DNA form, the CDR3 reads TGTGCCAGCAGCCAAGACCAGCTAGCAACCGGGGAGCTGTTTTTT. Translated: CASSQDQLATGELFF.